This TCR beta chain is drawn from a study of T cells in Graves' hyperthyroidism and ophthalmopathy (dated by TCRdb to the late 2010s). Regarding the research as a whole: Peripheral blood was collected at initial diagnosis, before any treatment. The study also compared thyroid tissue and blood T-cell repertoires from several Graves' hyperthyroidism patients. Prospective prediction of ophthalmopathy was tested in an independent validation cohort consisting of 18 to 20 hyperthyroidism patients and 15 or so patients who later progressed to ophthalmopathy. TCR V-J signatures able to tell the groups apart were searched for in a discovery cohort of more than 90 patients, of whom roughly 42 had Graves' ophthalmopathy and more than 55 had stable Graves' hyperthyroidism. The roughly 94 discovery patients were randomly split 7:3 into training and test sets. Following sampling, methimazole starting at 30 mg daily was given to hyperthyroidism patients, and high-dose intravenous methylprednisolone was given to ophthalmopathy patients. According to the paper, TCR Vbeta CDR3 sequencing was carried out on more than 120 peripheral blood samples, which came from approximately 43 ophthalmopathy, approximately 78 hyperthyroidism and about 17 progressor patients.

Hyperthyroidism patients were newly diagnosed, had a disease duration of under 2 months, and were aged 18 to 65 years. The study excluded patients with uncontrolled infections, other autoimmune diseases, pregnancy or lactation. Clinical symptoms, serum thyroxine and TRAb, thyroid ultrasound, and orbital computed tomography formed the basis for the diagnoses. Blood from progressor patients was collected at the time of first diagnosis with hyperthyroidism, before any ophthalmopathy symptoms had appeared. PBMCs were separated from approximately 10 ml of fresh peripheral blood using Ficoll-Paque density gradient centrifugation. Progressor patients were defined as those initially diagnosed with Graves' hyperthyroidism in whom ophthalmopathy developed during follow-up. Trizol reagent was used to extract total RNA, and RNA quality was then checked on an Agilent 2100 Bioanalyzer. From the cysteine up to the phenylalanine, the CDR3 has a length of 13 residues. Kept here is only the CDR3 DNA, which spans 39 bases and is read in frame from base 1. CDR1 and CDR2, looked up from the germline V gene, are ENHRY and SYGVKD. Between the V and J ends, shortened by 5 bases and 1 base respectively, the junction contains 8 bases.

The TCR beta CDR3 regions were amplified from RNA transcripts. The TCR CDR3 was subjected to a first round of RT-PCR using the HTBI primer set and the Qiagen OneStep RT-PCR kit. A second multiplex PCR round built the libraries, followed by size selection and purification. Sequencing of the libraries was done on an Illumina HiSeq2000 using paired-end 100 bp reads. As for how the authors treated the data: Raw data were processed with SOAPnuke, discarding reads with adapters, uncalled bases, mean Phred below 15, or no exact constant-primer or identifier match. High-quality paired reads were merged with COPE v1.2.5, and unique nucleotide sequences were defined as clonotypes. MiTCR v1.1 was used to align clonotypes to the IMGT TRBV, TRBD and TRBJ reference segments. The analysis was restricted to V-J combinations with a frequency above 0.0001, which together covered 99.2% of the repertoires. The TCS score was defined as F50 (clonal expansion) divided by E x V (chaos), with BLOSUM62-based TCRdist calculated between CDR3 peptides within each V-J. Welch's t-statistics and random forest reduced several hundred V-J features to 10 to 15, which were used in a naive Bayes classifier (R e1071). Clones were called with MiXCR by TCRdb after fastp trimmed the public reads at Q25, and only in-frame beta chains were retained. Duplicate CDR3 protein sequences are folded into a single record with the most common DNA and genes. The V and J calls were determined by TCRdb, not by the authors. This sample lists around 400,000 distinct CDR3 sequences; less than 20% were detected once. Approximately 30% of the sample comes from the top ten.

Paper-wide results and their limitations: No statistical method was used to set the sample size in advance, and investigators knew the group allocation. Ophthalmopathy was separated from stable hyperthyroidism by a 13 V-J signature model, with roughly 88% sensitivity and roughly 81% specificity obtained in cross-validation and 80%/75% obtained in testing. In validation, the model predicted progression to ophthalmopathy a median of roughly 6.5 months before onset, with over 60% sensitivity and just under 75% specificity. Most expanded thyroid clonotypes (frequency above 0.001) were also found in blood, which suggests that blood repertoires may mirror thyroid immune responses.

This clonotype was observed at least ten times. There is no known antigen for this receptor. Base qualities are not provided; no much larger clone lies one nucleotide away. The TCR comes from a woman aged 18-29 years with Graves' hyperthyroidism that later progressed to Graves' ophthalmopathy. The source material was blood. The chain uses TRBV10-3 and TRBJ2-5; too little of a D gene remains to name it. The encoded CDR3 is CAISLGFQETQYF. At the DNA level, the sequence is TGTGCCATCAGTTTGGGGTTCCAAGAGACCCAGTACTTC.